Below, one TCR beta chain is given with its context. The sample originates from a study of response to subunit inactivated influenza vaccine. The V gene's germline CDR1 is SGHRS and CDR2 YFSETQ. This CDR3 is 15 amino acids long. Trimming at V came to 1 base and at J to 4 bases, leaving 7 bases not matched to a gene. TCRdb processed the RT-PCR reads anew with MiXCR; each CDR3 protein has one entry. The sample shows roughly 500,000 distinct CDR3 sequences, less than 25% of them seen only once. The same specimen was also included in a second study, on T cells expressing NK-cell markers. According to that study: TCR beta cDNA was generated via 5'RACE template switching incorporating UMIs. The authors derived TCR beta repertoires from sorted CD3+CD56+NKG2C+, CD3+CD56+NKG2C- and CD3+CD56-NKG2C+ T cells. Out of eight donors sequenced, seven tested HCMV-seropositive and the remaining one seronegative. Each of about 6 donors carried dominant NKG2C+ clonotypes accounting for about 1.0-7.0% of CD8+ T cells.

The receptor was derived from a man aged 45-65 years who received an inactivated influenza vaccine. The source was CD4+ T cells sorted from PBMCs, collected 12 days after vaccination. This sequence joins TRBV5-1 and TRBJ1-2; TRBD1 matches at 7 bases. The CDR3 is CASSLNSGDSYGYTF. The CDR3 DNA reads as TGCGCCAGCAGCTTGAACTCTGGGGACAGCTATGGCTACACCTTC.